What follows describes a single T cell receptor (beta chain). The data were obtained in a study of blood T cell repertoires in COVID-19. Background on the study: The study drew acute and convalescent COVID-19 samples from the United States, Italy and Spain. PBMCs, B-cell-depleted T cells, or T cells provided the cDNA or gDNA that made up the material.

Per the original data handling: Nucleated cell counts were estimated from reference gene primer amplification. The method was immunoSEQ multiplex PCR; TCRdb's version includes in-frame clones alone and lacks a portion of them. For V, J and clone size, that table is used; D and trimming come from the DNA. Here the sample spans nearly 110,000 clones, 80% to 90% being singletons. The germline CDR1 and CDR2 sequences are MRHNA and SNTAGT. V was pared by 4 bases and J by 6 bases, with 18 bases between. CDR3 length: 16 residues. The rearrangement uses TRBV6-4 and TRBJ2-2; a possible D gene is TRBD1 (7 bases). This receptor was taken from a man between 35 and 55 years old with active or convalescent COVID-19. The specimen sequenced was peripheral blood. CDR3 loop: CASSAPGQEGSGELFF. The CDR3 nucleotides are TGTGCCAGCAGTGCTCCCGGACAGGAGGGATCCGGGGAGCTGTTTTTT.